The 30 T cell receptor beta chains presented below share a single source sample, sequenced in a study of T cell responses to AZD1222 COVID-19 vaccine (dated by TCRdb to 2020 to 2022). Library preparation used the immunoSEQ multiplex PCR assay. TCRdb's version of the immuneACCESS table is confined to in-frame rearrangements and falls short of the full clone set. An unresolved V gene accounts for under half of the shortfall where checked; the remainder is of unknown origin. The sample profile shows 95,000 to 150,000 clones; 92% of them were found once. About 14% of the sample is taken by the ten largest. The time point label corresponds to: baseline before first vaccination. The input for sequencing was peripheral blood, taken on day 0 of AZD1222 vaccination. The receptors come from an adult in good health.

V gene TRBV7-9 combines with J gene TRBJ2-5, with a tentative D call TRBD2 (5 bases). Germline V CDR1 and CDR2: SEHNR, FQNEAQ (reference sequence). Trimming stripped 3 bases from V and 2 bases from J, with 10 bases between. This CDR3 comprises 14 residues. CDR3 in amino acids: CASSLWTLQETQYF. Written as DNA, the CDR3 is TGTGCCAGCAGCTTGTGGACTCTACAAGAGACCCAGTACTTC. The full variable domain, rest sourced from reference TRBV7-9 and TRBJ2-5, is DTGVSQNPRHKITKRGQNVTFRCDPISEHNRLYWYRQTLGQGPEFLTYFQNEAQLEKSRLLSDRFSAERPKGSFSTLEIQRTEQGDSAMYLCASSLWTLQETQYFGPGTRLLVL.

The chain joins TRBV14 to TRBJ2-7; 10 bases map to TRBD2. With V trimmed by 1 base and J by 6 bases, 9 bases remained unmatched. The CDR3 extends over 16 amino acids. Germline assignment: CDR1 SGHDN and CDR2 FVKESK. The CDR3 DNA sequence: TGTGCCAGCAGCCAAGTGGATAGCGGGAGGTCAGGCGAGCAGTACTTC. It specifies CASSQVDSGRSGEQYF. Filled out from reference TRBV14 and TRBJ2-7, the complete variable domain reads EAGVTQFPSHSVIEKGQTVTLRCDPISGHDNLYWYRRVMGKEIKFLLHFVKESKQDESGMPNNRFLAERTGGTYSTLKVQPAELEDSGVYFCASSQVDSGRSGEQYFGPGTRLTVT.

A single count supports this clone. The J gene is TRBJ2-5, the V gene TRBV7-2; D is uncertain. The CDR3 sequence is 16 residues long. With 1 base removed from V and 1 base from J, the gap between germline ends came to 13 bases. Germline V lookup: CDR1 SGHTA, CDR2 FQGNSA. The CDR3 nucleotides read TGTGCCAGCAGCTTAGGTCTTGGCAGACTCCAAGAGACCCAGTACTTC. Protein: CASSLGLGRLQETQYF.

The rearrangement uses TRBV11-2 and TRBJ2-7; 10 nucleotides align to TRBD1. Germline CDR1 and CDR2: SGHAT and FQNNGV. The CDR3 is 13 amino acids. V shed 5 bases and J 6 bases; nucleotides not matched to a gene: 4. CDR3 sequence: CASSPRTGGEQYF. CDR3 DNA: TGTGCCAGCAGCCCTCGGACAGGGGGCGAGCAGTACTTC.

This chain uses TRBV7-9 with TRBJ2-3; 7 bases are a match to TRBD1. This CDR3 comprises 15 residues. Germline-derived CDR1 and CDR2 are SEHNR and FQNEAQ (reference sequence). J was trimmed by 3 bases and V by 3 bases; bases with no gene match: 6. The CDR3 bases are TGTGCCAGCAGCTTTGACAGGGTTGGGACAGATACGCAGTATTTT. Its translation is CASSFDRVGTDTQYF.

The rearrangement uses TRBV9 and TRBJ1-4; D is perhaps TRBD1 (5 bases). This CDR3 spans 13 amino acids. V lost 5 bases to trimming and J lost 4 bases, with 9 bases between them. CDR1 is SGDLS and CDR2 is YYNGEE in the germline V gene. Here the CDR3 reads CASRGEHNEKLFF. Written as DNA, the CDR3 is TGTGCCAGCAGAGGGGAGCATAATGAAAAACTGTTTTTT.

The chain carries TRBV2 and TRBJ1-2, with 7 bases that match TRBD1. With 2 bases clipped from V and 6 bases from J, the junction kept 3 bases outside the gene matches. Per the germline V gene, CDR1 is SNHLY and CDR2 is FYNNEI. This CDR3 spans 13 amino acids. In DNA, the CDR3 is TGTGCCAGCAGTGAACGGCAGGGGGATGGCTACACCTTC. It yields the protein CASSERQGDGYTF.

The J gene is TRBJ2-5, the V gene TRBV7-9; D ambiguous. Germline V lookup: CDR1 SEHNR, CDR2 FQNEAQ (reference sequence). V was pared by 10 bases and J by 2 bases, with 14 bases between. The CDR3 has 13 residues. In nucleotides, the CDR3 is TGTGCCACCGTGCGCCAGGCTCAAGAGACCCAGTACTTC. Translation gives CATVRQAQETQYF.

The CDR3 loop reads CASSLSAFRASGYGYTF. The CDR3 nucleotides read TGTGCCAGCAGTTTATCCGCGTTTCGGGCGTCGGGCTATGGCTACACCTTC. The J gene is TRBJ1-2, the V gene TRBV27; no definite D call. The CDR3 has 17 amino acids. Germline V gene sequence: CDR1 MNHEY, CDR2 SMNVEV (reference sequence). Trimming cost V 0 bases and J 4 bases, with 18 bases left between them.

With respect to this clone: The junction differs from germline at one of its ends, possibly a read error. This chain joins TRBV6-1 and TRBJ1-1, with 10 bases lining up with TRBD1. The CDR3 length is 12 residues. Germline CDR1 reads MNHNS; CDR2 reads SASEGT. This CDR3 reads CASSDPGTGALF. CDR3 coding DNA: TGTGCCAGCAGTGACCCCGGGACAGGGGCCCTCTTT.

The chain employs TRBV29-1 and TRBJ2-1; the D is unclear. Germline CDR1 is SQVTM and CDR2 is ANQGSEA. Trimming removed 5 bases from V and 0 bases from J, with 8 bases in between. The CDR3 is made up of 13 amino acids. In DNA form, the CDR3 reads TGCAGCGTTCTGGCGGCCTCCTACAATGAGCAGTTCTTC. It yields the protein CSVLAASYNEQFF.

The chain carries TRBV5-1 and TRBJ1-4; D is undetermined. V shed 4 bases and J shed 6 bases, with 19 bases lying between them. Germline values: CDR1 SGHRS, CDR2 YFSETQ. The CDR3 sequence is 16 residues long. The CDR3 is CASSAGVQVQDEKLFF. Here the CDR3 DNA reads TGCGCCAGCAGCGCGGGCGTTCAGGTTCAGGATGAAAAACTGTTTTTT. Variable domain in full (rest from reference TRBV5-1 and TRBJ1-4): KAGVTQTPRYLIKTRGQQVTLSCSPISGHRSVSWYQQTPGQGLQFLFEYFSETQRNKGNFPGRFSGRQFSNSRSEMNVSTLELGDSALYLCASSAGVQVQDEKLFFGSGTQLSVL.

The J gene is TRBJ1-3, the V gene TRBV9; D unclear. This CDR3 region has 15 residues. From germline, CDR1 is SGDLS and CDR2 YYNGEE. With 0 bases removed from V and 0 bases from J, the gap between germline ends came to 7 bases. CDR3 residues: CASSVAPLSGNTIYF. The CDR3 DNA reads TGTGCCAGCAGCGTAGCCCCGCTCTCTGGAAACACCATATATTTT. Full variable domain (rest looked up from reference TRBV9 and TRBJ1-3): DSGVTQTPKHLITATGQRVTLRCSPRSGDLSVYWYQQSLDQGLQFLIQYYNGEERAKGNILERFSAQQFPDLHSELNLSSLELGDSALYFCASSVAPLSGNTIYFGEGSWLTVV.

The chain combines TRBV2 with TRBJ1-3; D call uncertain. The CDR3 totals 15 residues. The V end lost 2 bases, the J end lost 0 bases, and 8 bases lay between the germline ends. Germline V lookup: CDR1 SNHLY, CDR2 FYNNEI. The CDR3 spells CASSEKALSGNTIYF. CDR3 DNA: TGTGCCAGCAGTGAAAAGGCACTCTCTGGAAACACCATATATTTT.

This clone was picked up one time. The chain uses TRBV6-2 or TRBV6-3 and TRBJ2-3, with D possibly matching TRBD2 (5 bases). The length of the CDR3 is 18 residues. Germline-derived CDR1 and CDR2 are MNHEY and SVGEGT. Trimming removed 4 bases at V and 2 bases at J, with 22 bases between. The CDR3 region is CASSFSSLTGYSTDTQYF. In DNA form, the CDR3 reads TGTGCCAGCAGTTTCTCCTCCCTTACGGGATATTCCACAGATACGCAGTATTTT.

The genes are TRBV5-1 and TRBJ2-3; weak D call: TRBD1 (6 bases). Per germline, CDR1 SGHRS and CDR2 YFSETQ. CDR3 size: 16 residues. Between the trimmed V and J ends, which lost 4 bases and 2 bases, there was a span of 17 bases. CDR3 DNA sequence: TGCGCCAGCAGCCCAGGACAGACGACCTTCACAGATACGCAGTATTTT. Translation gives CASSPGQTTFTDTQYF.

For the CDR3, the DNA is TGTGCCAGCAGTTTACGGGGGGAGAACTATGGCTACACCTTC. It translates to CASSLRGENYGYTF. This sequence joins TRBV27 and TRBJ1-2; D may be TRBD1 (5 bases). The CDR3 totals 14 residues. Germline V gene data show CDR1 as MNHEY and CDR2 as SMNVEV (reference sequence). The V and J ends lost 2 bases and 2 bases respectively, with 9 bases between them.

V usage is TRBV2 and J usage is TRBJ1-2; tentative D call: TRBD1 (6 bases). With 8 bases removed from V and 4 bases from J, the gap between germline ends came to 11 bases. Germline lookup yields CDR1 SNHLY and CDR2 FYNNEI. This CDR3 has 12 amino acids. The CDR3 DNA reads TGTGCCAGCTTCCAGGGGCCCTATGGCTACACCTTC. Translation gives CASFQGPYGYTF.

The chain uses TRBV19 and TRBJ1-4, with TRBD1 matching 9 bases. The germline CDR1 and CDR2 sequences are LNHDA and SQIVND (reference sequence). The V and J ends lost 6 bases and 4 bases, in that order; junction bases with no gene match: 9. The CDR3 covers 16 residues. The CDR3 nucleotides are TGTGCCAGTAGATCCGGGACAGGGAAGGGTAATGAAAAACTGTTTTTT. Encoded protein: CASRSGTGKGNEKLFF.

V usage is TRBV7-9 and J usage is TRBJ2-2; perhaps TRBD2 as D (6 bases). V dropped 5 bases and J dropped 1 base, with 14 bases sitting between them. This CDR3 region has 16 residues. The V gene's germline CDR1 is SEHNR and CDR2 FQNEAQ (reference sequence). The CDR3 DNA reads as TGTGCCAGCAGCCCCCGAAGTAGCGGGAACACCGGGGAGCTGTTTTTT. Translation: CASSPRSSGNTGELFF. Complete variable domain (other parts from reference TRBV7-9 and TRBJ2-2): DTGVSQNPRHKITKRGQNVTFRCDPISEHNRLYWYRQTLGQGPEFLTYFQNEAQLEKSRLLSDRFSAERPKGSFSTLEIQRTEQGDSAMYLCASSPRSSGNTGELFFGEGSRLTVL.

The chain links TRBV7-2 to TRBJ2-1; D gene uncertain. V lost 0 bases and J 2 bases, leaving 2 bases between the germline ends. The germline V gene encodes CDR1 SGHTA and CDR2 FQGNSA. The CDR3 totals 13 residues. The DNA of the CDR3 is TGTGCCAGCAGCTTAGCCACCTACAATGAGCAGTTCTTC. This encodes CASSLATYNEQFF. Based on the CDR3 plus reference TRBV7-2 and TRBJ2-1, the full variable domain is GAGVSQSPSNKVTEKGKDVELRCDPISGHTALYWYRQSLGQGLEFLIYFQGNSAPDKSGLPSDRFSAERTGGSVSTLTIQRTQQEDSAVYLCASSLATYNEQFFGPGTRLTVL.

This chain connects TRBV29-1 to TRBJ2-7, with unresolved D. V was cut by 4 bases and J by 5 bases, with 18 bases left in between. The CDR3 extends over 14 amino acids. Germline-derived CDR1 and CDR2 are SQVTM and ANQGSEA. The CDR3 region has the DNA TGCAGCGTTGTTTTCCTAGGGATTGGGGACGAGCAGTACTTC. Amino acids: CSVVFLGIGDEQYF.

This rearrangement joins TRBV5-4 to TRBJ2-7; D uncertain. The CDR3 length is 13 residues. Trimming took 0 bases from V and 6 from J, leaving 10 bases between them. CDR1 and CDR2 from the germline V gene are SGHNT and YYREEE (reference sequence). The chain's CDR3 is CASSLASTREQYF. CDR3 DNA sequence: TGTGCCAGCAGCTTGGCCTCCACTCGCGAGCAGTACTTC.

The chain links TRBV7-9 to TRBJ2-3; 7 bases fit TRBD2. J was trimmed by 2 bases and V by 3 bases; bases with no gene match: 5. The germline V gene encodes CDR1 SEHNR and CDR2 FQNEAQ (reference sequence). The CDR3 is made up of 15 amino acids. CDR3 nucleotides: TGTGCCAGCAGCTTCGGGGGGATCTACACAGATACGCAGTATTTT. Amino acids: CASSFGGIYTDTQYF.

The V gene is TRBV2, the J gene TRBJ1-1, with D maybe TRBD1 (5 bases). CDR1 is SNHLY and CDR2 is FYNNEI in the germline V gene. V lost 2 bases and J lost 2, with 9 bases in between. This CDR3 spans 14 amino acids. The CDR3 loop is CASSENRLNTEAFF. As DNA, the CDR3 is TGTGCCAGCAGTGAAAACAGGCTAAACACTGAAGCTTTCTTT.

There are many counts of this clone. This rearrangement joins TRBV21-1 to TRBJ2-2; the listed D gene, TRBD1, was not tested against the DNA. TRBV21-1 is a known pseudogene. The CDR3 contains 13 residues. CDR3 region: CASSGFRTGELFF. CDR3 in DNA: TGTGCCAGCAGTGGCTTCCGCACCGGGGAGCTGTTTTTT.

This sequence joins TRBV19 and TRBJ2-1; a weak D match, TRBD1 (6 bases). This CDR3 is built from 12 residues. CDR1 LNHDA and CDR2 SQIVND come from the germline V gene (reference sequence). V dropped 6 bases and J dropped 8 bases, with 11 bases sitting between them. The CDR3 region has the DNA TGTGCCAGTAGAGGGGGAGCGGATGAGCAGTTCTTC. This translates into CASRGGADEQFF.

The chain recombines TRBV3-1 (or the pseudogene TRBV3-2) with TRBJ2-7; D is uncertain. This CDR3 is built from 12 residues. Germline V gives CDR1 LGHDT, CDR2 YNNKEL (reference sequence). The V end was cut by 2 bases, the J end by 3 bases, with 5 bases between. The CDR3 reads CASSQSYYEQYF. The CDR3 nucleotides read TGTGCCAGCAGCCAATCGTACTACGAGCAGTACTTC.

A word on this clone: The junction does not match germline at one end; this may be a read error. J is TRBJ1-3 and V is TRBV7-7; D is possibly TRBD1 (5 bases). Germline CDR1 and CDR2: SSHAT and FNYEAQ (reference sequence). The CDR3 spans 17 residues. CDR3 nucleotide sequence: TGTGCTAGCAGCGCTTTAAGGGGTGACACCTCTGGAAACACCATATATTTT. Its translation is CASSALRGDTSGNTIYF.

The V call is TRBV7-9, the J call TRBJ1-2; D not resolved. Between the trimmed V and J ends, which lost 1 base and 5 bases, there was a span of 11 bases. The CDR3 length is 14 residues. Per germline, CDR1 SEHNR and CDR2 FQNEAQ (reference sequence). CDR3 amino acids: CASSLDKGEYGYTF. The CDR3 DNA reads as TGTGCCAGCAGCTTAGACAAGGGAGAGTATGGCTACACCTTC.